A single sample is the source of the 18 T cell receptor beta chains below, sequenced in a study of T cell responses to AZD1222 COVID-19 vaccine. The method was immunoSEQ multiplex PCR; TCRdb's version includes in-frame clones alone and lacks a portion of them. Of approximately 160,000 clones in the sample, around 92% are singletons; the top ten hold approximately 0.97%. This sample comprised peripheral blood, obtained on day 0 of AZD1222 vaccination. The receptors were sampled from an adult in good health.

The count of this clone is one. The J gene is TRBJ1-5, the V gene TRBV2, with 7 positions matching TRBD1. Losses at the gene ends were 6 bases for V and 4 bases for J; bases not matched to a gene: 9. Germline V lookup: CDR1 SNHLY, CDR2 FYNNEI. The length of the CDR3 is 15 residues. The CDR3 here is CASRDLGTENQPQHF. In nucleotides, the CDR3 is TGTGCCAGCAGGGATTTAGGGACAGAAAATCAGCCCCAGCATTTT.

The J gene is TRBJ1-6, the V gene TRBV7-9, with 7 bases aligning to TRBD1. The CDR3 consists of 14 residues. Trimming at V came to 3 bases and at J to 7 bases, leaving 3 bases not matched to a gene. CDR1 and CDR2 (germline): SEHNR, FQNEAQ (reference sequence). CDR3 amino acids: CASSLGDRNSPLHF. CDR3 nucleotide sequence: TGTGCCAGCAGCTTGGGGGACAGAAATTCACCCCTCCACTTT.

This clone has a single count. The V gene is TRBV6-5, the J gene TRBJ1-1; D may be TRBD1 (6 bases). This CDR3 is built from 14 residues. CDR1 is MNHEY and CDR2 is SVGAGI in the germline V gene. The V end lost 10 bases, the J end lost 5 bases, and 20 bases lay between the germline ends. The CDR3 here is CATSIRGARTEAFF. For the CDR3, the DNA is TGTGCCACGTCAATAAGGGGGGCCAGGACTGAAGCTTTCTTT.

The CDR3 spells CASSSGSVNSPLHF. CDR3 bases: TGCGCCAGCAGCTCAGGAAGTGTTAATTCACCCCTCCACTTT. This chain joins TRBV5-1 and TRBJ1-6; D remains unclear. Trimming cost V 3 bases and J 6 bases, with 10 bases left between them. This CDR3 contains 14 residues. The germline CDR1 and CDR2 sequences are SGHRS and YFSETQ.

This chain joins TRBV4-1 and TRBJ2-5; no firm D call. The CDR3 consists of 13 residues. V was shortened by 4 bases and J by 5 bases, with 11 bases between the two germline ends. Per the germline V gene, CDR1 is MGHRA and CDR2 is YSYEKL. CDR3 residues: CASSLSPPETQYF. The DNA for the CDR3 is TGCGCCAGCAGCCTTTCCCCCCCGGAGACCCAGTACTTC.

The chain uses TRBV7-8 and TRBJ1-4; no firm D call. Between the trimmed V and J ends, which lost 5 bases and 4 bases, there was a span of 26 bases. CDR1 SGHVS and CDR2 FQNEAQ come from the germline V gene. There are 19 residues in the CDR3. This CDR3 is CASSSLRSGEGNNNEKLFF. CDR3 in DNA: TGTGCCAGCAGCAGTTTACGGAGTGGGGAAGGGAACAATAATGAAAAACTGTTTTTT.

The chain joins TRBV5-8 to TRBJ1-1; weak D call: TRBD1 (6 bases). The CDR3 covers 17 residues. Germline V gives CDR1 SGHTS, CDR2 YDEGEE. V lost 0 bases and J lost 0, with 15 bases in between. The CDR3 here is CASSLGQALAMNTEAFF. The CDR3 nucleotides are TGTGCCAGCAGCTTGGGACAGGCCTTGGCTATGAACACTGAAGCTTTCTTT.

The V gene is TRBV4-1, the J gene TRBJ1-1; TRBD1 matches at 7 bases. From germline, CDR1 is MGHRA and CDR2 YSYEKL. Trimming took 4 bases from V and 4 from J; bases not matched to a gene: 9. The CDR3 runs to 15 residues. CDR3 residues: CASSLGGQPSTEAFF. Here the CDR3 DNA reads TGCGCCAGCAGCCTCGGGGGACAGCCTTCCACTGAAGCTTTCTTT.

The genes are TRBV4-1 and TRBJ1-1, with D unclear. The V and J ends lost 4 bases and 0 bases respectively, with 9 bases between them. The germline gives CDR1 MGHRA, CDR2 YSYEKL. CDR3 length: 14 amino acids. The CDR3 sequence is CASSLRYMNTEAFF. The CDR3 coding sequence is TGCGCCAGCAGCCTAAGGTACATGAACACTGAAGCTTTCTTT.

The chain combines TRBV19 with TRBJ1-5; 8 bases fit TRBD1. CDR3 size: 16 residues. Losses at the gene ends were 6 bases for V and 2 bases for J; bases not matched to a gene: 9. Germline V lookup: CDR1 LNHDA, CDR2 SQIVND (reference sequence). CDR3 bases: TGTGCCAGTAGCTCTCCAGGGGGCTGGGGCAATCAGCCCCAGCATTTT. This codes for CASSSPGGWGNQPQHF.

The J gene is TRBJ2-2, the V gene TRBV4-2; 7 bases match TRBD1. With 0 bases clipped from V and 3 bases from J, the junction kept 1 base outside the gene matches. The CDR3 totals 15 residues. Germline V gene lookup returns CDR1 LGHNA and CDR2 YNFKEQ. The CDR3 DNA is TGTGCCAGCAGCCAAGAACAGGGGTACACCGGGGAGCTGTTTTTT. Protein: CASSQEQGYTGELFF.

The chain couples TRBV5-6 to TRBJ2-1, with 13 bases matching TRBD2. Germline V CDR1 and CDR2: SGHDT, YYEEEE. After removal of 5 bases from V and 5 bases from J, the junction contained 1 base not matched to a gene. This CDR3 comprises 14 residues. The CDR3 DNA reads as TGTGCCAGCAGGGGGACTAGCGGGGACAATGAGCAGTTCTTC. It yields the protein CASRGTSGDNEQFF.

The chain is built from TRBV11-2 and TRBJ1-2, with 7 bases fitting TRBD1. The CDR3 is made up of 14 amino acids. Germline-derived CDR1 and CDR2 are SGHAT and FQNNGV. V shed 7 bases and J 3 bases; nucleotides not matched to a gene: 8. This chain's CDR3 is CASTPLGTDYGYTF. The CDR3 region has the DNA TGTGCCAGCACCCCCCTTGGGACAGACTATGGCTACACCTTC.

The chain has TRBV18 and TRBJ2-2; tentative D call: TRBD2 (7 bases). Germline CDR1 reads KGHSH; CDR2 reads LQKENI. V lost 1 base and J 3 bases, leaving 15 bases between the germline ends. This CDR3 region has 17 residues. CDR3 nucleotide sequence: TGTGCCAGCTCACCACGACAAGGGGGGGGCCACACCGGGGAGCTGTTTTTT. It specifies CASSPRQGGGHTGELFF.

The V gene is TRBV7-8, the J gene TRBJ2-7; 12 bases map to TRBD2. The CDR3 totals 16 residues. Germline CDR1 SGHVS, CDR2 FQNEAQ. V lost 4 bases, J lost 7 bases, and 11 bases stayed unmatched. CDR3 residues: CASSSPTSGGAREQYF. The CDR3 DNA sequence: TGTGCCAGCAGCTCGCCGACTAGCGGGGGAGCGAGGGAGCAGTACTTC.

This rearrangement joins TRBV5-1 to TRBJ2-1; D is perhaps TRBD1 (5 bases). V was clipped by 3 bases and J by 3 bases, with 7 bases between them. Germline V CDR1 and CDR2: SGHRS, YFSETQ. The CDR3 totals 13 residues. The CDR3 region is CASSSDSYNEQFF. The CDR3 DNA follows: TGCGCCAGCAGCTCTGACAGCTACAATGAGCAGTTCTTC.

This sequence joins TRBV4-1 and TRBJ2-7; 12 positions match TRBD2. This CDR3 contains 15 residues. Trimming at V came to 4 bases and at J to 5 bases, leaving 6 bases not matched to a gene. Germline CDR1 MGHRA, CDR2 YSYEKL. The CDR3 reads CASSPSLAGGDEQYF. The CDR3 nucleotides read TGCGCCAGCAGCCCGTCACTAGCGGGGGGAGACGAGCAGTACTTC.

This sequence joins TRBV12-3 or TRBV12-4 and TRBJ1-2; D unclear. V was clipped by 5 bases and J by 4 bases, with 8 bases between them. This CDR3 comprises 12 residues. CDR3 loop: CASSPRIYGYTF. The CDR3, as DNA: TGTGCCAGCAGTCCCCGTATCTATGGCTACACCTTC.